A single T cell receptor (beta chain) is shown here with its context. Methods used by the authors: Cell counts per sample came from amplifying reference gene primers. Some clones are missing from TCRdb's copy, which holds only in-frame ones; the method was immunoSEQ multiplex PCR. The DNA gave D and trimming, while V, J and clone size come from that table. Among approximately 350,000 clones listed, around 88% were seen once. The germline gives CDR1 SGHRS, CDR2 YFSETQ. Between the trimmed V and J ends, which lost 5 bases and 1 base, there was a span of 18 bases. This CDR3 region has 16 residues. This entry is derived from a study of blood T cell repertoires in COVID-19. Study background: Spain, Italy and the United States supplied samples that represented acute and convalescent COVID-19. PBMCs, B-cell-depleted T cells, or T cells provided the cDNA or gDNA that made up the material.

The source material was peripheral blood. V and J are TRBV5-1 and TRBJ1-1; D may be TRBD1 (6 bases). The sequence derives from a man aged 25-40 years with active or convalescent COVID-19. The CDR3 sequence: CASRTGPFQGNTEAFF. The CDR3 DNA follows: TGCGCCAGCAGAACAGGGCCCTTCCAGGGGAACACTGAAGCTTTCTTT.